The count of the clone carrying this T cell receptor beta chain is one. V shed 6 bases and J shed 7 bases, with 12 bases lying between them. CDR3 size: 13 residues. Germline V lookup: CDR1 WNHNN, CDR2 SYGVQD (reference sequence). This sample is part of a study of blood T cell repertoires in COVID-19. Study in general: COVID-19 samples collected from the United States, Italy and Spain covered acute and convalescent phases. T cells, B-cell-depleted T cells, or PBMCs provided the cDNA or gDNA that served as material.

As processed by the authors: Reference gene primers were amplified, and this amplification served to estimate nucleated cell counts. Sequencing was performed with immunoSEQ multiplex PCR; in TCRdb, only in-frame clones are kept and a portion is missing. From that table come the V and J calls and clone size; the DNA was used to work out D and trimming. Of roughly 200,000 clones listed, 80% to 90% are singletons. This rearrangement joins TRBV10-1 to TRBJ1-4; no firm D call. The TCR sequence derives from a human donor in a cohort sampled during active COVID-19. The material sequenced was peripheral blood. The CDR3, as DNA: TGCGCCAGCAGCCGTAGGGCGGGTGAAAAACTGTTTTTT. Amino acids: CASSRRAGEKLFF.